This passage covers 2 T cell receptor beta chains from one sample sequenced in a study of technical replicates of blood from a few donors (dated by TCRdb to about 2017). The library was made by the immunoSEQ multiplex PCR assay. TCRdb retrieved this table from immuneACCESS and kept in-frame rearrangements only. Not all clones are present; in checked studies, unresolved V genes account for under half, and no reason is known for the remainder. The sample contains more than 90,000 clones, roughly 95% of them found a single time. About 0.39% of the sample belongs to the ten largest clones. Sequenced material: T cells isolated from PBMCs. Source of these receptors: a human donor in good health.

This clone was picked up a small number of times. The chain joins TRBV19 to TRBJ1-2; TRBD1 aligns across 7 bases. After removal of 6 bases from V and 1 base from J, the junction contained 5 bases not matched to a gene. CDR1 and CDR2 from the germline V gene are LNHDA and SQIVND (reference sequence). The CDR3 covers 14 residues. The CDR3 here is CASRGGQINYGYTF. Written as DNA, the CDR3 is TGTGCCAGTAGAGGGGGACAGATTAACTATGGCTACACCTTC.

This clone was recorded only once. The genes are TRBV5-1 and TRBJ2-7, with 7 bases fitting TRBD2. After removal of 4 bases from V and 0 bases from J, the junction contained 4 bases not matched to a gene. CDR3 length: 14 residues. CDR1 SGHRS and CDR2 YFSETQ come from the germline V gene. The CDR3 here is CASSPLAGSYEQYF. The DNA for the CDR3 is TGCGCCAGCAGCCCCTTAGCGGGCTCCTACGAGCAGTACTTC. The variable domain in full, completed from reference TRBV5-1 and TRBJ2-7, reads KAGVTQTPRYLIKTRGQQVTLSCSPISGHRSVSWYQQTPGQGLQFLFEYFSETQRNKGNFPGRFSGRQFSNSRSEMNVSTLELGDSALYLCASSPLAGSYEQYFGPGTRLTVT.